This entry is about one T cell receptor (beta chain). Its antigen is not identified. Autoimmune disease history or systemic immunosuppression barred patients. This sample stems from a study of OX40 agonist ivuxolimab in advanced cancers. The overall study: Patients were dosed intravenously with ivuxolimab at 0.01 to 10 mg/kg every 2 weeks.

Method: immunoSEQ multiplex PCR; TCRdb's copy keeps in-frame clones and lacks some. Of roughly 76,000 clones detected, around 86% appear once; the ten largest clones hold approximately 7.7%. Study conclusions and caveats: Patients with a partial response at 0.1-3.0 mg/kg had among the lowest clonal expansion.

Germline values: CDR1 MNHEY, CDR2 SMNVEV (reference sequence). V trimming: 10 bases; J trimming: 5 bases; junction bases outside the gene matches: 18. This CDR3 has 16 residues. The chain uses TRBV27 and TRBJ2-7; 9 bases map to TRBD1. This material consisted of CD4+ or CD8+ T cells sorted from blood, taken in a trial of the OX40 agonist ivuxolimab. The receptor comes from an adult with an advanced solid tumor such as melanoma, head and neck, liver or kidney cancer. The CDR3 protein is CATSREHRGRGDEQYF. The DNA of the CDR3 is TGTGCCACCTCTAGGGAACACAGGGGGCGAGGGGACGAGCAGTACTTC.